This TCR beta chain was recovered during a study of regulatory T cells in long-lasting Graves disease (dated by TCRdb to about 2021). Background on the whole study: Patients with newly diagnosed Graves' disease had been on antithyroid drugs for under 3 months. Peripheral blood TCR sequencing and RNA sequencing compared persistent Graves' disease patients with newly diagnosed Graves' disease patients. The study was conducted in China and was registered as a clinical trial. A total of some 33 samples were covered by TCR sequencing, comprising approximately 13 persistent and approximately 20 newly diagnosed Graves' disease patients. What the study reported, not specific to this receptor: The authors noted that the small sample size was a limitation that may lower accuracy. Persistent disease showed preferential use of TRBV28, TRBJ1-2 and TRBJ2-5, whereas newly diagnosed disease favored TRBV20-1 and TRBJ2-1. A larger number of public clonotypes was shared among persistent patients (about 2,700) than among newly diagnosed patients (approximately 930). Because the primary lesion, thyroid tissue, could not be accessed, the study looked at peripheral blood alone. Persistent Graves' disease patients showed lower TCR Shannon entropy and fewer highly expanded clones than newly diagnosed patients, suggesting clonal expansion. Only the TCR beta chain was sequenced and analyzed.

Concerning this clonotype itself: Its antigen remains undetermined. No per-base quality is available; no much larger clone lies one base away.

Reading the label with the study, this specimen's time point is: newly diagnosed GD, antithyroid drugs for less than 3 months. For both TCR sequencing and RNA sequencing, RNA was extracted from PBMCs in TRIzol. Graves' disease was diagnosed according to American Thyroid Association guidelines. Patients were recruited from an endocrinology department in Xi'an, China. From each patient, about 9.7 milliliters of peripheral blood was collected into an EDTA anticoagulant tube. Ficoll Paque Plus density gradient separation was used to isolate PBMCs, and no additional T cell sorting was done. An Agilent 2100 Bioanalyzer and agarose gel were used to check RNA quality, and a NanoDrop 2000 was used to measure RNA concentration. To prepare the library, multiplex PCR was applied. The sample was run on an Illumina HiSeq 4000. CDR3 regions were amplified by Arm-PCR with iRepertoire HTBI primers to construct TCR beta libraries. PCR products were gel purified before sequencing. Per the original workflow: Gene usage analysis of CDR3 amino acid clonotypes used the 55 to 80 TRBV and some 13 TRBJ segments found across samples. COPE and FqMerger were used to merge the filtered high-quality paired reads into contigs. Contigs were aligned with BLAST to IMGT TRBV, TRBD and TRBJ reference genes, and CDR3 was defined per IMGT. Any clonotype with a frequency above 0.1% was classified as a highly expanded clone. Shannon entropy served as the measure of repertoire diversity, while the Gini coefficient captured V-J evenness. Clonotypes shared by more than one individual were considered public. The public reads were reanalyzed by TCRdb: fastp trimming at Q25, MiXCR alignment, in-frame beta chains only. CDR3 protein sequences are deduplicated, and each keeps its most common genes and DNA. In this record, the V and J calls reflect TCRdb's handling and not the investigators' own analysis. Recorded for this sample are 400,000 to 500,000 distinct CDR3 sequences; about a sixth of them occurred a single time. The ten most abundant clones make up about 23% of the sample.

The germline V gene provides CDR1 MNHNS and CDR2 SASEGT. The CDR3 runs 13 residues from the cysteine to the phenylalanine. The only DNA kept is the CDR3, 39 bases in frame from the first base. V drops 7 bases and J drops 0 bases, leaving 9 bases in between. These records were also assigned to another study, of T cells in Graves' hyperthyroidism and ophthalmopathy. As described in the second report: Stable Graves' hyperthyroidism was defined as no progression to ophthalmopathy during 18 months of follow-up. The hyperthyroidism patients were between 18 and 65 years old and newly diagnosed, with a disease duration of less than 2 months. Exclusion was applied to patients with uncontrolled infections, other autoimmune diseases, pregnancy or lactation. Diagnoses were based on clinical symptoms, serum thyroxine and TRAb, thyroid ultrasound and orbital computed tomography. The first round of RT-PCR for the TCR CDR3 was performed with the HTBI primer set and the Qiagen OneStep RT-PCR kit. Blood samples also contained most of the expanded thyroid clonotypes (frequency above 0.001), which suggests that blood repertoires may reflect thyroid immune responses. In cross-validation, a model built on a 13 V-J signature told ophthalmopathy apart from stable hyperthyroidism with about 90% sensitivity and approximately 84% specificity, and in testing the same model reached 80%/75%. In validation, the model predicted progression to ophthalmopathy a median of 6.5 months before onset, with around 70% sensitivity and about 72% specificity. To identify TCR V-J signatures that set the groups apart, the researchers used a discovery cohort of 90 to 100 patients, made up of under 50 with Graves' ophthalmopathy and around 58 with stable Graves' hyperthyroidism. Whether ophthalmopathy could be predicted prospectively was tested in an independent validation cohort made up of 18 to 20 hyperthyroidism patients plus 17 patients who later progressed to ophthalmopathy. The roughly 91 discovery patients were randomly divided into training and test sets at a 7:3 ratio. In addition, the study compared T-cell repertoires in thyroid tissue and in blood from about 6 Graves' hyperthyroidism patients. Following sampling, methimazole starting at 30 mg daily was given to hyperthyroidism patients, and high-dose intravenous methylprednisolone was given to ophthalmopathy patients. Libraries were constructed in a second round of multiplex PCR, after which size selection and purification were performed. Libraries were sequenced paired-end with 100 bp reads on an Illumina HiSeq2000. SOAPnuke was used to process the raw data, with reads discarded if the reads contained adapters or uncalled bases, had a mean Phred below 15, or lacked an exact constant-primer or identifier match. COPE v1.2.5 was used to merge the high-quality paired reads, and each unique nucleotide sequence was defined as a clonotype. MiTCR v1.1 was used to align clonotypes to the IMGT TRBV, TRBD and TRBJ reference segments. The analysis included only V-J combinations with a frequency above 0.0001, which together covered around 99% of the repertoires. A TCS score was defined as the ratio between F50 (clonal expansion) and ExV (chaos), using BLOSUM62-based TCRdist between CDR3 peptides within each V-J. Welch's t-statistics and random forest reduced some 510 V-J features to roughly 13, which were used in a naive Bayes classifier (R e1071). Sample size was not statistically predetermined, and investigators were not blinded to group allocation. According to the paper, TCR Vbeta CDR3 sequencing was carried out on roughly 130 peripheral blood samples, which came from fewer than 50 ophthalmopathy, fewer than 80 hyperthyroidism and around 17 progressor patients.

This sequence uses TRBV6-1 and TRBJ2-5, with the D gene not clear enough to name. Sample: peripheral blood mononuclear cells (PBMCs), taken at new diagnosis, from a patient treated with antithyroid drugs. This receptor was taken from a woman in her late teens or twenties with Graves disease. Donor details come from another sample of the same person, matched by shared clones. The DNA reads TGTGCCAGCAACTTGGGGTACCAAGAGACCCAGTACTTC. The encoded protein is CASNLGYQETQYF.